This TCR beta chain was captured in a study of technical replicates of blood from a few donors. This clone was counted between two and nine times. Between the trimmed V and J ends, which lost 0 bases and 7 bases, there was a span of 11 bases. CDR1 and CDR2 (germline): SGDLS, YYNGEE. The CDR3 has 14 amino acids. Method: immunoSEQ multiplex PCR; TCRdb's copy keeps in-frame clones and lacks some. The sample holds 65,000 to 80,000 clones, roughly 91% seen once. The V call is TRBV9, the J call TRBJ1-5; D perhaps matches TRBD1 (5 bases). Sequenced material: T cells isolated from PBMCs. The clonotype comes from a human donor in good health. Here the CDR3 reads CASSVGGARQPQHF. Here the CDR3 DNA reads TGTGCCAGCAGCGTAGGCGGGGCCCGACAGCCCCAGCATTTT.